The T cell receptor beta chain under discussion was sequenced for a study of CXCR3-negative and CXCR3-positive naive CD8 T cells. Findings and caveats of the study: Memory CD8+ cells showed much lower diversity, while both naive subsets displayed comparably high diversity.

With respect to this clonotype: Its antigen is undetermined.

Carrying UMI labels, the TRB cDNA libraries were prepared through 5' RACE. TCRdb re-called the 5' RACE reads and gives one entry per CDR3 protein, without DNA. This sample's clone table lists around 26,000 distinct CDR3 sequences. Germline CDR1 reads SEHNR; CDR2 reads FQNEAQ (reference sequence). This CDR3 is built from 15 residues. The rearrangement uses TRBV7-9 and TRBJ1-1; TCRdb gives TRBD1 as the D gene, but with no DNA this cannot be confirmed. Input material: naive CXCR3- CD8+ T cells from blood. The subset: CD45RO-CCR7+CD27+CD95- naive CD8+ T cells lacking CXCR3 (TNR3-). The sequence derives from a human donor in good health. Some clones in this sample may be carry-over from other donors' samples. CDR3 region: CASSLALGGNTEAFF.